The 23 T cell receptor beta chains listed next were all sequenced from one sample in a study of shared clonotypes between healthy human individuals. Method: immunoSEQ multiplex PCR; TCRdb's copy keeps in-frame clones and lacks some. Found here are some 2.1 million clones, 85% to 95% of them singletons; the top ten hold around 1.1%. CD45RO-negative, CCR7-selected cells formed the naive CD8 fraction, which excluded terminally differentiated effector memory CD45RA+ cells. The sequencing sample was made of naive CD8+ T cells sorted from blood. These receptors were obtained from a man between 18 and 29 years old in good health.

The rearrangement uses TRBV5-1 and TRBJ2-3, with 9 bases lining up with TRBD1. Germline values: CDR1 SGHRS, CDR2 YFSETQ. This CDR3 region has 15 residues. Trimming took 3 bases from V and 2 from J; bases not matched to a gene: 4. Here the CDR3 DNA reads TGCGCCAGCAGCTCATGGACAGGGGACACAGATACGCAGTATTTT. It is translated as CASSSWTGDTDTQYF. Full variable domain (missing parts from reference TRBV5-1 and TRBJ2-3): KAGVTQTPRYLIKTRGQQVTLSCSPISGHRSVSWYQQTPGQGLQFLFEYFSETQRNKGNFPGRFSGRQFSNSRSEMNVSTLELGDSALYLCASSSWTGDTDTQYFGPGTRLTVL.

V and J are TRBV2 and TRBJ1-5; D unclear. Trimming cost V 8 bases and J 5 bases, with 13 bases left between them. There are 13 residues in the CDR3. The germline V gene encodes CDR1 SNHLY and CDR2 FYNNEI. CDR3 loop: CASLWRSDQPQHF. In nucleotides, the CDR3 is TGTGCCAGCTTATGGCGGAGCGATCAGCCCCAGCATTTT. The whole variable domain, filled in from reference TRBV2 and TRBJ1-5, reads EPEVTQTPSHQVTQMGQEVILRCVPISNHLYFYWYRQILGQKVEFLVSFYNNEISEKSEIFDDQFSVERPDGSNFTLKIRSTKLEDSAMYFCASLWRSDQPQHFGDGTRLSIL.

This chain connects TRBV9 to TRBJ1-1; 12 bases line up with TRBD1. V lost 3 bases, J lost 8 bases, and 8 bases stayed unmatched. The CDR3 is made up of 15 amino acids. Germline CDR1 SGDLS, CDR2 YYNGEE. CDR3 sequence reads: CASSAIGTGGQEAFF. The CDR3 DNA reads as TGTGCCAGCAGCGCGATCGGGACAGGGGGCCAGGAAGCTTTCTTT. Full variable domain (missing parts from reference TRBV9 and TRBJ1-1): DSGVTQTPKHLITATGQRVTLRCSPRSGDLSVYWYQQSLDQGLQFLIQYYNGEERAKGNILERFSAQQFPDLHSELNLSSLELGDSALYFCASSAIGTGGQEAFFGQGTRLTVV.

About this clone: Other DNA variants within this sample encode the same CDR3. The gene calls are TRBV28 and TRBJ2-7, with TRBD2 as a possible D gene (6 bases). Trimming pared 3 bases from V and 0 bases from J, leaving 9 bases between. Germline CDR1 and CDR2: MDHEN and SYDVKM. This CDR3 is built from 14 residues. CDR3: CASSFGGSSYEQYF. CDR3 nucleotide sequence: TGTGCCAGCAGTTTCGGAGGGAGCTCCTACGAGCAGTACTTC.

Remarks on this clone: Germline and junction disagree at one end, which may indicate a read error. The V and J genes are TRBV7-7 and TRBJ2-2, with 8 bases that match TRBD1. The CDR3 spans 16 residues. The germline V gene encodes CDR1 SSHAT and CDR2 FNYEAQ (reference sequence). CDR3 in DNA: TGTGCTAGCAGCCAAACTCGGGACAGGCGCACCGGGGAGCTGTTTTTT. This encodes CASSQTRDRRTGELFF.

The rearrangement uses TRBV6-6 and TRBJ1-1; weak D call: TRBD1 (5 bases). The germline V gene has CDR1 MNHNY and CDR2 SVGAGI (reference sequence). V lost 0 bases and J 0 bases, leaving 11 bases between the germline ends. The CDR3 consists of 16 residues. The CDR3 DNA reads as TGTGCCAGCAGTTACTCGACGACAGCGATGAACACTGAAGCTTTCTTT. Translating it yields CASSYSTTAMNTEAFF.

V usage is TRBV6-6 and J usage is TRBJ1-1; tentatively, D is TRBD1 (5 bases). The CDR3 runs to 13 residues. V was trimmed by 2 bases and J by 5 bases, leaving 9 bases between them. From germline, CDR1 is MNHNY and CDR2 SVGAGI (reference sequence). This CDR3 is CASSYEGLTEAFF. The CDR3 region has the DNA TGTGCCAGCAGTTACGAGGGGTTGACTGAAGCTTTCTTT.

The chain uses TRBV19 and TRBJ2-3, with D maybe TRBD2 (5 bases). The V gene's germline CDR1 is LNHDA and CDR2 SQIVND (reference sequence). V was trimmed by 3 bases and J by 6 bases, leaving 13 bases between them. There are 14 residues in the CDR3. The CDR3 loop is CASSIWLAADTQYF. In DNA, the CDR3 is TGTGCCAGTAGTATCTGGCTAGCAGCTGATACGCAGTATTTT.

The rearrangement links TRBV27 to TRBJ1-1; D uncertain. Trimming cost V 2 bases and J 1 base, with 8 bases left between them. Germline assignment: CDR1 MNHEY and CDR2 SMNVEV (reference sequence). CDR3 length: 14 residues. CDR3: CASSLRTSNTEAFF. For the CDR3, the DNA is TGTGCCAGCAGTTTAAGGACCTCGAACACTGAAGCTTTCTTT.

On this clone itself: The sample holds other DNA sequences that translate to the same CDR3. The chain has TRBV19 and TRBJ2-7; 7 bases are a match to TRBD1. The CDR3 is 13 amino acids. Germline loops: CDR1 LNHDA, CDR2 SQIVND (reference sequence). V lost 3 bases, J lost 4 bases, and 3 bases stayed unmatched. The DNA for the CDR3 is TGTGCCAGTAGTATTAAACAGGGGTACGAGCAGTACTTC. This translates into CASSIKQGYEQYF. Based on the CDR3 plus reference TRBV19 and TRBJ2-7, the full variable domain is DGGITQSPKYLFRKEGQNVTLSCEQNLNHDAMYWYRQDPGQGLRLIYYSQIVNDFQKGDIAEGYSVSREKKESFPLTVTSAQKNPTAFYLCASSIKQGYEQYFGPGTRLTVT.

For the CDR3, the DNA is TGTGCCAGCAGCAGTCACAGGGGACTAAACACTGAAGCTTTCTTT. Its protein is CASSSHRGLNTEAFF. The chain is built from TRBV11-2 and TRBJ1-1, with 7 bases matching TRBD1. CDR3 length: 15 residues. V lost 5 bases and J lost 2; bases outside the gene matches: 8. Germline V gene data show CDR1 as SGHAT and CDR2 as FQNNGV.

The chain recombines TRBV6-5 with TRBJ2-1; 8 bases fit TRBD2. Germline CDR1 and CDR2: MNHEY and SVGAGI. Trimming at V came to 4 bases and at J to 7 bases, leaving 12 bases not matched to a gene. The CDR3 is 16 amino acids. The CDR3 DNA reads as TGTGCCAGCAGTTCCGGACTAGCCGGGCGGGGAAATGAGCAGTTCTTC. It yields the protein CASSSGLAGRGNEQFF.

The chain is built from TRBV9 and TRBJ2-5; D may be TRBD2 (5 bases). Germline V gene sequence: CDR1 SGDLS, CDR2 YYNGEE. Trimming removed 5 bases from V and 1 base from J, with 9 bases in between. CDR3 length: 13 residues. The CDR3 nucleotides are TGTGCCAGCAGTACCGGGATCCAAGAGACCCAGTACTTC. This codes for CASSTGIQETQYF.

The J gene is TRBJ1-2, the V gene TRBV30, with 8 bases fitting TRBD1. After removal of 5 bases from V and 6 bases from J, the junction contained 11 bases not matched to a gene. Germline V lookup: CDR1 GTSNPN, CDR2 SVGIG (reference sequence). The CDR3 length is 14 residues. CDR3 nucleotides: TGTGCCTGGCAAACCATCGGACAGGGTGATGGCTACACCTTC. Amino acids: CAWQTIGQGDGYTF.

This CDR3 reads CASSLLSNYGYTF. The CDR3 DNA sequence: TGTGCCAGCAGCTTATTGTCCAACTATGGCTACACCTTC. The genes are TRBV7-9 and TRBJ1-2; D call uncertain. Germline V gene lookup returns CDR1 SEHNR and CDR2 FQNEAQ (reference sequence). Trimming pared 2 bases from V and 2 bases from J, leaving 6 bases between. The CDR3 spans 13 residues.

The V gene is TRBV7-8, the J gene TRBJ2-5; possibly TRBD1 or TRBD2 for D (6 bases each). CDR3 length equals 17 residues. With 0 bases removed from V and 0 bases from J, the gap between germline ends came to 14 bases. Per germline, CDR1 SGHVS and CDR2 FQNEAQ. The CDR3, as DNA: TGTGCCAGCAGCTTAGCGCATGGGGGGCGCAACCAAGAGACCCAGTACTTC. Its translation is CASSLAHGGRNQETQYF.

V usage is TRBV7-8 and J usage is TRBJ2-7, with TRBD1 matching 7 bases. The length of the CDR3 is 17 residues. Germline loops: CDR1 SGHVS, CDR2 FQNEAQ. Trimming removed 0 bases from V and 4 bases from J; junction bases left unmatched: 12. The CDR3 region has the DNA TGTGCCAGCAGCTTAGCGCTTATCAGGGGGTGGGAATACGAGCAGTACTTC. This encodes CASSLALIRGWEYEQYF.

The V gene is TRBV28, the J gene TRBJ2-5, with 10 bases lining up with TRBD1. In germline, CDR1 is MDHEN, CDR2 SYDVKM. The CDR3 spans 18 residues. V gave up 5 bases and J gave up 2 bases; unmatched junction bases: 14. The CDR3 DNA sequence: TGTGCCAGCAGTGACGGGGACAGGGGCCTGCCTCAACAAGAGACCCAGTACTTC. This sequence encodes CASSDGDRGLPQQETQYF.

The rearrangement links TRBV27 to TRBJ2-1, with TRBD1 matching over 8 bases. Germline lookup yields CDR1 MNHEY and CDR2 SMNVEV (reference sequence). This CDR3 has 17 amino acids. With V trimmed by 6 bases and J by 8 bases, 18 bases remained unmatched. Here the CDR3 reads CASRPRTGKGSFDEQFF. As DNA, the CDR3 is TGTGCCAGCAGACCGCGGACAGGGAAGGGGTCATTTGATGAGCAGTTCTTC.

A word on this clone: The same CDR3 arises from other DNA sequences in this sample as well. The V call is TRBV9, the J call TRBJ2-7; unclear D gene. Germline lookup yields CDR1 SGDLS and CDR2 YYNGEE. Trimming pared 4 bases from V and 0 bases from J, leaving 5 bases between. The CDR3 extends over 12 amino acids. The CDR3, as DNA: TGTGCCAGCAGCCCAGACTCCTACGAGCAGTACTTC. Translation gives CASSPDSYEQYF.

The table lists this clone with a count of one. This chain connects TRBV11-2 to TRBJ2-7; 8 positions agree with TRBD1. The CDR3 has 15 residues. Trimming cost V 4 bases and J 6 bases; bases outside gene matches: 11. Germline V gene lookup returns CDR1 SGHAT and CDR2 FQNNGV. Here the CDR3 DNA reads TGTGCCAGCAGCTCTCCGACAGGGGTAAAAGGCGAGCAGTACTTC. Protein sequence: CASSSPTGVKGEQYF. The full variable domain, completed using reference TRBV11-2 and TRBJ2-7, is EAGVAQSPRYKIIEKRQSVAFWCNPISGHATLYWYQQILGQGPKLLIQFQNNGVVDDSQLPKDRFSAERLKGVDSTLKIQPAKLEDSAVYLCASSSPTGVKGEQYFGPGTRLTVT.

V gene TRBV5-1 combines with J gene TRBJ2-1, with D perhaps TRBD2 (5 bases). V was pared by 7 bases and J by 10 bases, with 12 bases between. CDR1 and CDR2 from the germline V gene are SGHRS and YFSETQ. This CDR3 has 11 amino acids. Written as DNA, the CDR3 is TGCGCCAGCGGGCTAGCTGGGGAGCAGTTCTTC. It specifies CASGLAGEQFF.

CDR3 coding DNA: TGTGCCTGGACAAGCGGGAGCTTGGGTGAGCAGTTCTTC. Protein: CAWTSGSLGEQFF. V is TRBV30 and J is TRBJ2-1, with TRBD2 matching over 8 bases. V was clipped by 4 bases and J by 9 bases; unmatched bases: 8. CDR3 size: 13 residues. Germline-derived CDR1 and CDR2 are GTSNPN and SVGIG (reference sequence).